Listed below are T cell receptor beta chains from one sample, sequenced in a study of CD8 T cells in Susac syndrome. TCRdb independently ran MiXCR on the immunoSEQ multiplex PCR reads; one entry per CDR3 protein. The table shows around 71,000 distinct CDR3 sequences, with 85% to 95% occurring only once. Sample: CD4+ T cells from PBMCs. These receptors all stem from a human donor with Susac syndrome. Both conserved end residues are part of each CDR3. A D gene is named only where the DNA matches it firmly. A row's size may be missing; if present it is once, few, many or a size class.

clone_size j_call v_call d_call cdr3_nt cdr3_aa
once TRBJ2-5 TRBV5-1 . TGCGCCAGCAGCTTGGGCCCTCCAGAGACCCAGTACTTC CASSLGPPETQYF
. TRBJ1-3 TRBV29-1 . TGCAGCGGGCGGCTCTCTGGAAACACCATATATTTT CSGRLSGNTIYF
. TRBJ1-2 TRBV20-1 . TGCAGTGCTAGTGTGGCGGGCCCTACTAACTATGGCTACACCTTC CSASVAGPTNYGYTF
. TRBJ2-5 TRBV4-2 . TGTGCCAGCAGCCAAGATAGGGAGACCCAGTACTTC CASSQDRETQYF
. TRBJ1-5 TRBV6-2/TRBV6-3 TRBD1 TGTGCCAGCAGTTACACGGGACAGGGGGCACGAAATCAGCCCCAGCATTTT CASSYTGQGARNQPQHF
. TRBJ2-7 TRBV6-1 . TGTGCCAGCAGTTTACCGACGACAGATCTCTACGAGCAGTACTTC CASSLPTTDLYEQYF
. TRBJ1-1 TRBV7-9 . TGTGCCAGCAGCACAATGCGGGGCAGGAACACTGAAGCTTTCTTT CASSTMRGRNTEAFF
. TRBJ1-2 TRBV30 . TGTGCCTGGAGTGTACTTTGGGCAGGGAGGGTCGGAGGCTACACCTTC CAWSVLWAGRVGGYTF
. TRBJ2-7 TRBV18 . TGTGCCAGCTCACCACCGGACAGCTACTACGAGCAGTACTTC CASSPPDSYYEQYF
once TRBJ1-2 TRBV7-2 . TGTGCCAGCAGCTTATTGGGCAGGGGAGACTATGGCTACACCTTC CASSLLGRGDYGYTF
. TRBJ1-4 TRBV20-1 . TGCAGTGCTAGCCGCGAGGGAATAGGCGAAAAACTGTTTTTT CSASREGIGEKLFF
. TRBJ1-5 TRBV2 . TGTGCCAGCAGTGGCTACGGGGGTGGTCAGCCCCAGCATTTT CASSGYGGGQPQHF
few TRBJ1-2 TRBV7-8 . TGTGCCAGCAGCCTCCAGGGCCTTGGGGCCTATGGCTACACCTTC CASSLQGLGAYGYTF
. TRBJ2-7 TRBV7-6 TRBD2 TGTGCCAGCAGCCCTAGCGGGGGGGCGAGAGAGCAGTACTTC CASSPSGGAREQYF
. TRBJ1-2 TRBV13 TRBD1 TGTGCCAGCAGCTATAGCCCGGGACAGGGGCGCTATGGCTACACCTTC CASSYSPGQGRYGYTF
. TRBJ2-5 TRBV6-6 TRBD1 TGTGCCAGCAGCCCTCCGACAGGGCGCCAAGAGACCCAGTACTTC CASSPPTGRQETQYF
. TRBJ1-5 TRBV18 . TGTGCCAGCTCAACACAGGACCATCAGCCCCAGCATTTT CASSTQDHQPQHF
. TRBJ2-2 TRBV5-1 . TGCGCCAGCAGCTTGGTTACCCCGAGCGCCGGGGAGCTGTTTTTT CASSLVTPSAGELFF
once TRBJ2-4 TRBV5-4 . TGTGCCAGCAGCCTCCCTGGGGACATTCAGTACTTC CASSLPGDIQYF
. TRBJ2-7 TRBV28 . TGTGCCAGCACCACCGGCTGGGGCTCCTACGAGCAGTACTTC CASTTGWGSYEQYF
. TRBJ2-2 TRBV7-9 TRBD2 TGTGCCAGCAGCTCATCTAGCGGGGGTAACGGGGAGCTGTTTTTT CASSSSSGGNGELFF
. TRBJ1-2 TRBV7-3 . TGTGCCAGCAGCTTAATGCCGGTAAACTATGGCTACACCTTC CASSLMPVNYGYTF
few TRBJ2-7 TRBV6-1 . TGTGCCAGCGGGACCCAATACGAGCAGTACTTC CASGTQYEQYF
once TRBJ1-2 TRBV19 TRBD1 TGTGCCAGTAACCCCGACAGGGCTTACGGCTACACCTTC CASNPDRAYGYTF
. TRBJ1-2 TRBV7-2 TRBD1 TGTGCCAGCAGCGTCGACAGGGGGCATTGGTATGGCTACACCTTC CASSVDRGHWYGYTF
. TRBJ2-7 TRBV6-5 . TGTGCCAGCCGTACAACAGGACGCTACGAGCAGTACTTC CASRTTGRYEQYF
few TRBJ2-7 TRBV7-2 . TGTGCCAGCAGCTTGGGAGGAGGAACCTACGAGCAGTACTTC CASSLGGGTYEQYF
once TRBJ1-2 TRBV3-1 TRBD1 TGTGCCAGCAGCCAAGGACAGGGAATTCTGGGCTACACCTTC CASSQGQGILGYTF
. TRBJ2-6 TRBV28 . TGTGCCAGCAGTTTAGCCTCTGGGGCCAACGTCCTGACTTTC CASSLASGANVLTF
. TRBJ1-6 TRBV5-1 . TGCGCCAGCAGCTCAGAGGTAAATTCACCCCTCCACTTT CASSSEVNSPLHF
. TRBJ1-5 TRBV19 TRBD1 TGTGCCAGTAGTATTTACCCTCGGACAGGTAGTGGCAGCAATCAGCCCCAGCATTTT CASSIYPRTGSGSNQPQHF
. TRBJ2-2 TRBV11-2 . TGTGCCAGCAGCTCGAGTGTTGGCGCCGGGGAGCTGTTTTTT CASSSSVGAGELFF
. TRBJ1-2 TRBV27 . TGTGCCAGCAGTCAACTCAGGACAGAAAATCTTAACTATGGCTACACCTTC CASSQLRTENLNYGYTF